This T cell receptor (beta chain) was sequenced in a study of CD8+ T cells in alopecia areata. RNA extraction was followed by reverse transcription into cDNA, which acted as the sequencing template. Clones were sequenced by immunoSEQ multiplex PCR, and TCRdb holds only the in-frame ones, with some missing. The repertoire has around 270,000 clones, more than 45% of them found once; the top ten carry roughly 1.8%. The treatment is: oral pan-JAK inhibitor, 5-10 mg twice daily. V was clipped by 0 bases and J by 10 bases, with 12 bases between them. The CDR3 contains 14 residues. Germline CDR1 is LNHNV and CDR2 is YYDKDF (reference sequence).

Sequenced here: CD4+ T cells sorted from blood, sampled at week 24, from a patient treated with tofacitinib. The receptor was derived from a human donor with alopecia areata. The chain joins TRBV15 to TRBJ1-4; weak D call: TRBD1 (5 bases). The CDR3 sequence is CATSRDPQGGKLFF. DNA for the CDR3: TGTGCCACCAGCAGAGACCCTCAGGGAGGAAAACTGTTTTTT.